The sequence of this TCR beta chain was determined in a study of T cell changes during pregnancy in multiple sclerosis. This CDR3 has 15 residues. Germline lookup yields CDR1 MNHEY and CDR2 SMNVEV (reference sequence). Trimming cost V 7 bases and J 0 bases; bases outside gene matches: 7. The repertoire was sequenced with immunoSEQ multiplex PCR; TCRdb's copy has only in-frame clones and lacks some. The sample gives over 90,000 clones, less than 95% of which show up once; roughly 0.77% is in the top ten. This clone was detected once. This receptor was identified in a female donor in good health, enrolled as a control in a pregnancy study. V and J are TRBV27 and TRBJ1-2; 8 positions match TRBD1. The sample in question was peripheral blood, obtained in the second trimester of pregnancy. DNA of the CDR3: TGTGCCAGCACCCAAGGGACAGGAACTAACTATGGCTACACCTTC. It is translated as CASTQGTGTNYGYTF.